This T cell receptor (beta chain) was sequenced during a study of T cells in Graves' hyperthyroidism and ophthalmopathy. At least ten counts were recorded for this clonotype. Germline loops: CDR1 MNHNS, CDR2 SASEGT. The CDR3 has 14 amino acids. Trimming took off 4 bases at V and 2 bases at J, with 11 bases between the two ends. Researchers amplified the TCR beta CDR3 regions from RNA transcripts. With the HTBI primer set, the TCR CDR3 went through a first round of RT-PCR. A single record per CDR3 protein comes from TCRdb applying MiXCR to the multiplex PCR reads. Among about 520,000 distinct CDR3 sequences listed, more than 20% were seen once.

The receptor was derived from a man aged 18 to 30 with Graves' hyperthyroidism. V gene TRBV6-1 combines with J gene TRBJ1-2; D might be TRBD1 (6 bases). The sequenced sample was blood. CDR3 sequence: CASSVKGQNYGYTF. The CDR3 nucleotides are TGTGCCAGCAGTGTGAAAGGACAGAACTATGGCTACACCTTC.